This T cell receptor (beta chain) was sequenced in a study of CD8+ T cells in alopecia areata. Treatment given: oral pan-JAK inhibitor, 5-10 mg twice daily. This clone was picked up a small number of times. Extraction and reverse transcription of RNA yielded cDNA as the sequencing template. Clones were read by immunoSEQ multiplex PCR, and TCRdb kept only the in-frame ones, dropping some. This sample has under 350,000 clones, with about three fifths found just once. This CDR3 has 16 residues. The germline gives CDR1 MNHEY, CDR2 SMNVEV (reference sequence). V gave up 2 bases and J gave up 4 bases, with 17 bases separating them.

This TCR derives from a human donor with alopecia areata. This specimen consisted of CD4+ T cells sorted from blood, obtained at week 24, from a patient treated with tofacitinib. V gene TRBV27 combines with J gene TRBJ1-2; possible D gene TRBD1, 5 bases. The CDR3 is CASSLRVGQGPYGYTF. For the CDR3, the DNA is TGTGCCAGCAGTTTAAGGGTAGGGCAGGGACCCTATGGCTACACCTTC.